The sequence of this T cell receptor (beta chain) was determined in a study of blood T cells in healthy people across ages (dated by TCRdb to the mid-2010s). Regarding the study in general: Template switching captured roughly one uniquely barcoded TCR beta cDNA molecule per two T cells in model experiments. Using deep sequencing normalized with unique cDNA molecular identifiers, the study measured how TCR beta repertoire diversity changes with age. Four age groups were formed from the donors: young (average approximately 15 years), middle-aged (approximately 39), aged (approximately 60) and long-lived (82). Donors of different ages were randomly distributed across sequencing lanes to avoid experimental bias. Using the same blood draw, the study looked at two additional independent replicas of 1 million unique cDNA reads for two donors, one aged 18 to 29 and the other aged 80 or older. On the study overall, not on this receptor specifically: Estimates of total diversity from one million sequenced T cells were regarded as lower bounds and underestimates. The CMV infection status of donors was not known, potentially confounding age-related changes in expanded clonotypes. The percentage of naive T cells measured by flow cytometry correlated strongly with observed TCR beta diversity. Bulk unsorted PBMC profiling prevented conclusive comparison of naive and antigen-experienced compartments. As age increased, observed TCR beta diversity per million T cells dropped in a roughly linear way, and a significant reduction was already evident by age about 40. Compared with the aged group, more naive CD4+ T cells, fewer expanded clones and increased TCR diversity were shown by the long-lived group, suggesting age selection.

Receptor libraries were prepared by 5' RACE. These reads were obtained on an Illumina HiSeq 2500. A second roughly 6 to 12 cycle PCR used a sample-barcoded 5' primer and a J-beta primer mix. Each TCR beta cDNA molecule received a unique molecular identifier from a template-switch 5' adaptor carrying 12 random nucleotides. Each sample yielded at least 3 million CDR3-containing paired-end reads. First-strand cDNA synthesis was performed from all RNA using the Mint cDNA synthesis kit, with priming by a TRBC-specific oligonucleotide. Following uracil-DNA glycosylase treatment, a first 18-cycle PCR with universal primers M1SS and BC2_uni_R was performed on all cDNA. On the study's bioinformatics: Each sample was normalized by randomly selecting 1 million high-quality reads, each carrying a distinct molecular identifier. Reads with shared molecular identifiers were discarded instead of being binned into consensus sequences. CDR3 identification, clonotype clustering and error correction used MiTCR with a Q25 quality threshold and the strictest error-elimination algorithm. Lower-bound total TCR beta diversity was estimated with a nonparametric unseen species model using Euler transformation. TCRdb applied fastp at Q25 and MiXCR to the public reads, then kept only in-frame beta chains. Identical CDR3 proteins give one entry, which carries the most common genes and DNA. TCRdb, not the authors, supplied the V and J calls. A total of hundreds of thousands of distinct CDR3 sequences appear in this sample, under 30% of them only once. The top ten hold less than 20% of the sample.

The donors were about 40 Caucasian individuals from Russia, aged roughly 6 to 100 years, who were systemically healthy. Around 10 milliliters of peripheral blood were collected from each donor into EDTA-treated Vacutainer tubes. Ficoll-Paque density-gradient centrifugation was used to isolate PBMCs, with at least 7 million obtained per sample. Total RNA was extracted from PBMCs with Trizol reagent, with at least 6 micrograms obtained per sample. For every donor, flow cytometry on a PBMC aliquot measured the percentage of naive CD45RAhigh/CD27high T cells. The CDR3 measures 16 amino acids from cysteine to phenylalanine. CDR3 DNA is the only sequence kept; it has 48 bases, read in frame from the first base. The germline V gene provides CDR1 SGHRS and CDR2 YFSETQ. V was cut back by 3 bases and J by 1 base, leaving a gap of 15 bases between them. This clonotype was seen ten or more times. Its antigen is unknown. No per-base quality is available; no much larger clone lies one base away.

The sequence was collected from an elderly woman in good health. Specimen: blood. The rearrangement combines TRBV5-1 with TRBJ2-3; the D segment could be TRBD2, given 5 matching bases. The base sequence is TGCGCCAGCAGCTCCTCTATTCAGGAGGGCACAGATACGCAGTATTTT. This translates into CASSSSIQEGTDTQYF.